Listed below are T cell receptor beta chains from one sample, sequenced in a study of blood T cell repertoires in COVID-19. Only in-frame clones appear in the TCRdb table, and some are missing; sequencing was by immunoSEQ multiplex PCR. The data show under 200,000 clones, roughly 80% seen once. Sequenced sample: peripheral blood. Receptors originate from a man aged 25-45 years with active or convalescent COVID-19. The CDR3 runs from the conserved cysteine through the conserved F or W. The D gene is left open where the match is weak. Only some rows state a clone size, as once, few, many or a class for expanded clones.

TRBJ1-2 . . TRBV7-8 CASSLGVQSSYGYTF TGTGCCAGCAGCTTAGGAGTACAGAGTTCCTATGGCTACACCTTC
TRBJ1-2 . . TRBV4-3 CASSQGRDRPTYGYTF TGCGCCAGCAGCCAAGGGCGAGACAGGCCAACCTATGGCTACACCTTC
TRBJ2-2 . . TRBV7-3 CASSSQGGRTGELFF TGTGCCAGCAGCAGTCAGGGGGGACGCACCGGGGAGCTGTTTTTT
TRBJ2-2 . . TRBV27 CATSGWSGELFF TGTGCCACTTCAGGGTGGTCCGGGGAGCTGTTTTTT
TRBJ2-1 . . TRBV7-2 CASRETGAWGDNEQFF TGTGCCAGCAGAGAAACCGGGGCTTGGGGGGACAATGAGCAGTTCTTC
TRBJ2-4 . . TRBV7-2 CASSLEGQGLTKNIQYF TGTGCCAGCAGCTTAGAGGGGCAGGGTCTTACCAAAAACATTCAGTACTTC
TRBJ2-5 . TRBD1 TRBV11-3 CASSLGFAGAGGQETQYF TGTGCCAGCAGCTTAGGATTTGCCGGGGCAGGGGGTCAAGAGACCCAGTACTTC
TRBJ1-2 few TRBD1 TRBV7-9 CASSLDRGNGYTF TGTGCCAGCAGCTTGGACAGGGGGAATGGCTACACCTTC
TRBJ2-7 . TRBD2 TRBV30 CAWSFGAGGEQYF TGTGCCTGGAGCTTCGGAGCGGGAGGCGAGCAGTACTTC
TRBJ1-1 . . TRBV15 CATSPRASGQNTEAFF TGTGCCACCAGCCCGCGCGCCTCGGGACAGAACACTGAAGCTTTCTTT
TRBJ1-1 . . TRBV6-5 CASSKQRNTEAFF TGTGCCAGCAGTAAACAGAGGAACACTGAAGCTTTCTTT
TRBJ2-2 . TRBD1 TRBV19 CAGRTGPNTGELFF TGTGCCGGCCGGACAGGGCCGAACACCGGGGAGCTGTTTTTT
TRBJ1-1 . . TRBV29-1 CSVEDERSLGAEAFF TGCAGCGTTGAAGATGAGCGGAGTTTGGGCGCTGAAGCTTTCTTT
TRBJ2-5 . TRBD1 TRBV7-9 CASNPDRSQETQYF TGTGCCAGCAACCCGGACAGGAGCCAAGAGACCCAGTACTTC
TRBJ1-4 . . TRBV7-9 CASSLAGAGEKLFF TGTGCCAGCAGCCTAGCAGGGGCAGGGGAAAAACTGTTTTTT
TRBJ2-1 . . TRBV4-3 CASSQAQGLNEQFF TGCGCCAGCAGCCAGGCGCAGGGACTCAATGAGCAGTTCTTC
TRBJ2-1 . . TRBV5-1 CASSLGLSEYNEQFF TGCGCCAGCAGCTTGGGACTTTCCGAGTACAATGAGCAGTTCTTC
TRBJ1-5 . . TRBV18 CASSPRGKNSNQPQHF TGTGCCAGCTCACCAAGGGGGAAAAATAGCAATCAGCCCCAGCATTTT
TRBJ2-2 . TRBD1 TRBV4-1 CASSPRQGYTGELFF TGCGCCAGCAGCCCGCGACAGGGTTACACCGGGGAGCTGTTTTTT
TRBJ2-3 . TRBD2 TRBV2 CASSSGLAGVDTQYF TGTGCCAGCAGTTCGGGACTAGCGGGGGTGGATACGCAGTATTTT
TRBJ1-6 . . TRBV21-1 CASSGNRVDNSPLHF TGTGCCAGCAGTGGGAACAGGGTTGATAATTCACCCCTCCACTTT
TRBJ1-4 . . TRBV9 CASSDGGLAHEKLFF TGTGCCAGCAGCGACGGGGGGCTGGCTCATGAAAAACTGTTTTTT
TRBJ1-2 . . TRBV6-5 CASTENRAPPYGYTF TGTGCCAGCACCGAAAACAGGGCACCTCCCTATGGCTACACCTTC
TRBJ1-3 few TRBD1 TRBV27 CAKRTGPSSGNTIYF TGTGCCAAAAGGACAGGGCCAAGCTCTGGAAACACCATATATTTT
TRBJ1-2 . . TRBV28 CASISGGPLNYGYTF TGTGCCAGCATTAGCGGGGGCCCCCTTAACTATGGCTACACCTTC
TRBJ2-2 . TRBD2 TRBV7-9 CASSLDRPSGTTGELFF TGTGCCAGCAGCTTAGATAGGCCTAGCGGGACCACCGGGGAGCTGTTTTTT
TRBJ2-2 . . TRBV2 CASDNRDTGELFF TGTGCCAGCGACAACAGGGACACCGGGGAGCTGTTTTTT
TRBJ1-2 . . TRBV27 CASRGHAGNYGYTF TGTGCCAGCCGGGGACACGCGGGTAACTATGGCTACACCTTC
TRBJ1-2 . . TRBV7-2 CASSSLPGSLSNYGYTF TGTGCCAGCAGCTCGCTCCCGGGGAGCCTCTCTAACTATGGCTACACCTTC
TRBJ2-1 . . TRBV6-9 CASRHGGSGPEQFF TGTGCCAGCAGACATGGGGGCTCGGGTCCGGAGCAGTTCTTC
TRBJ1-2 . TRBD1 TRBV5-1 CASSLGDRESGYTF TGCGCCAGCAGCTTGGGGGACAGGGAGTCTGGCTACACCTTC
TRBJ2-3 . . TRBV4-2 CASSLRGQASVVTDTQYF TGTGCCAGCAGCCTAAGAGGGCAAGCCTCGGTCGTAACAGATACGCAGTATTTT
TRBJ1-2 . . TRBV27 CASSPSQGNHYGYTF TGTGCCAGCAGTCCCTCTCAGGGGAACCACTATGGCTACACCTTC
TRBJ2-7 . . TRBV27 CASSSRYSYEQYF TGTGCCAGCAGCTCTAGATACTCCTACGAGCAGTACTTC
TRBJ2-1 . TRBD1 TRBV5-1 CASGDRRDNEQFF TGCGCCAGCGGGGACAGGAGAGACAATGAGCAGTTCTTC
TRBJ1-2 . TRBD1 TRBV6-5 CASSRGQGGGYTF TGTGCCAGCAGCCGGGGACAGGGAGGCGGCTACACCTTC
TRBJ1-2 . . TRBV19 CASSMEGDYGYTF TGTGCCAGTAGTATGGAGGGTGACTATGGCTACACCTTC
TRBJ1-2 . TRBD1 TRBV19 CATQGDNYGYTF TGTGCCACCCAGGGGGATAACTATGGCTACACCTTC
TRBJ2-2 once . TRBV25-1 CASKPLLGSRTGELFF TGTGCCAGCAAGCCTTTGCTAGGTAGTCGCACCGGGGAGCTGTTTTTT
TRBJ1-2 few . TRBV10-3 CAISGTSGVKNDYGYTF TGTGCCATCAGTGGAACGTCAGGGGTTAAGAACGACTATGGCTACACCTTC
TRBJ2-1 once TRBD2 TRBV11-3 CASSFRDYPLEQFF TGTGCCAGCAGCTTCCGGGACTACCCATTGGAGCAGTTCTTC